Given below is one TCR beta chain in context. These data come from a study of blood T cell repertoires in COVID-19. For the study at large: Samples of COVID-19 (acute and convalescent) were obtained from the United States, Italy and Spain. Nucleic acid was either cDNA or gDNA, and it came from T cells, B-cell-depleted T cells, or PBMCs.

Germline V gene data show CDR1 as SQVTM and CDR2 as ANQGSEA. The junction had 3 bases not matched to a gene; V was cut back by 5 bases and J by 1 base. The CDR3 is made up of 13 amino acids. Original methodology: Counts of nucleated cells, estimated from reference gene primer amplification, were obtained. Sequencing used immunoSEQ multiplex PCR; TCRdb keeps in-frame clones, though not all of them. V and J calls and clone size follow that table, whereas D and trimming were derived from the DNA. The repertoire has approximately 38,000 clones, 88% of them found once; the top ten carry 4.5% to 5%. V usage is TRBV29-1 and J usage is TRBJ2-7; TRBD2 agrees at 9 bases. Sequencing used peripheral blood. The clonotype originates from a woman between 65 and 79 years old with active COVID-19. The CDR3 sequence: CSVRSGGSYEQYF. The CDR3 coding sequence is TGCAGCGTTCGTAGCGGGGGATCCTACGAGCAGTACTTC.